This TCR beta chain was sequenced during a study of OX40 agonist ivuxolimab in advanced cancers. Across the whole study: Patients were dosed intravenously with ivuxolimab at 0.01 to 10 mg/kg every 2 weeks. The study enrolled dose-escalation patients with hepatocellular carcinoma, melanoma, renal cell or head and neck cancer. Study-wide points: Expanded peripheral T-cell antigen specificity went undetermined.

The length of the CDR3 is 13 residues. Trimming cost V 2 bases and J 3 bases, with 8 bases left between them. Germline assignment: CDR1 MNHNY and CDR2 SVGAGI (reference sequence). With regard to this clone: Its cognate antigen is unknown.

Clones were sequenced by immunoSEQ multiplex PCR, and TCRdb holds only the in-frame ones, with some missing. Altogether roughly 60,000 clones are present, roughly 80% being singletons, with the ten largest covering more than 1.5%. The chain has TRBV6-6 and TRBJ2-7; D not certain. The specimen comprised CD4+ or CD8+ T cells sorted from blood, sampled in a trial of the OX40 agonist ivuxolimab. The clonotype comes from an adult with an advanced solid tumor such as melanoma, head and neck, liver or kidney cancer. In nucleotides, the CDR3 is TGTGCCAGCAGTTACGGACGTGTCTACGAGCAGTACTTC. Amino acids: CASSYGRVYEQYF.